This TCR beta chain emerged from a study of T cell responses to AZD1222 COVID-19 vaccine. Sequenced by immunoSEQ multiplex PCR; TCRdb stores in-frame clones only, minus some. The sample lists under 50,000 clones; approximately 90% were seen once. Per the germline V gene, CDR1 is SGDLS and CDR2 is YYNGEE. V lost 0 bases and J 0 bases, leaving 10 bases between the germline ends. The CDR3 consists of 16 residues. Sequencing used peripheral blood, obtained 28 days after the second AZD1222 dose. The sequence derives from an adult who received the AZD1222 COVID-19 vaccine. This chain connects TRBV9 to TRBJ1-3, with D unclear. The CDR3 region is CASSVGVVSSGNTIYF. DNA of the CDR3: TGTGCCAGCAGCGTAGGGGTGGTCAGCTCTGGAAACACCATATATTTT.